The clone carrying this T cell receptor beta chain was detected only once. At one end the junction does not follow the germline gene, possibly because of a read error. The assay was immunoSEQ multiplex PCR, and TCRdb's table has in-frame clones only and misses some. The repertoire includes under 250,000 clones, around 85% of them detected once, and roughly 5% sits in the top ten. The sample originates from a study of blood T cell repertoires in COVID-19. Germline CDR1 SSHAT, CDR2 FNYEAQ (reference sequence). CDR3 length equals 15 residues. The sequenced sample was peripheral blood. The rearrangement links TRBV7-7 to TRBJ2-5; a possible D gene is TRBD2 (5 bases). The sequence was collected from a man aged 45 to 65 with COVID-19, enrolled during active disease. The CDR3 region has the DNA TGTGCTAGCAGCCCAACGCACGGGGACCAAGAGACCCAGTACTTC. Residues: CASSPTHGDQETQYF.